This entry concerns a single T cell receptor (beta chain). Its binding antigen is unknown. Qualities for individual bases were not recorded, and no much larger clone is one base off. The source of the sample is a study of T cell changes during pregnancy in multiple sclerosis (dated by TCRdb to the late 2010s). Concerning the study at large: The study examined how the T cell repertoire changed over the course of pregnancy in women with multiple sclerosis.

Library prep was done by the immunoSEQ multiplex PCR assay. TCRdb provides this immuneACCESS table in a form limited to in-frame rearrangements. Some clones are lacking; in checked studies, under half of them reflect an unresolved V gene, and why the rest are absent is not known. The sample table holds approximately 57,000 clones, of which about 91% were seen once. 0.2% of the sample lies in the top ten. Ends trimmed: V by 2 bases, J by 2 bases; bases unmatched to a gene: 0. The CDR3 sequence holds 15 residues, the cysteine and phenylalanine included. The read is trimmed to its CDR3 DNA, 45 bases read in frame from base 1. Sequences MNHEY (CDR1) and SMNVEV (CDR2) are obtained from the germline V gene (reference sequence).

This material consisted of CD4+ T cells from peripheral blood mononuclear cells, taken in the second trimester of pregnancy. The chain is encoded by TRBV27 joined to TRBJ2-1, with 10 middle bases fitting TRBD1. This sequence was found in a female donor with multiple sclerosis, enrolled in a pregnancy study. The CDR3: CASSLDRGPYNEQFF. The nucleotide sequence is TGTGCCAGCAGTTTAGACAGGGGGCCCTACAATGAGCAGTTCTTC.